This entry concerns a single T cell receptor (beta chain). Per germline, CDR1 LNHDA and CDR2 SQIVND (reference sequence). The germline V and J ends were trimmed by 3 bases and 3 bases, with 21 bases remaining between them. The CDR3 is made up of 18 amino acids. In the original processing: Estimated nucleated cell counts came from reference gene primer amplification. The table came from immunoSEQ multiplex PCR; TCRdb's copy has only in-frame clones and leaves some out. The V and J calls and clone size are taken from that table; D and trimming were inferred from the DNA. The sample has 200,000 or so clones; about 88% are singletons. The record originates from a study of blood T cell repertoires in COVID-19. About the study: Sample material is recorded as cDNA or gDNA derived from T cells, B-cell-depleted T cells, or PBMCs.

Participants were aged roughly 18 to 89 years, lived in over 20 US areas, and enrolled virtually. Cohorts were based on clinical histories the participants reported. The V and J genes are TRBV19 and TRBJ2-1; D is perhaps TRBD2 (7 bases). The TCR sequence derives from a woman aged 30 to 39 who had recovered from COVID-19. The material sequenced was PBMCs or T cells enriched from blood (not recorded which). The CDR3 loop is CASSINVRGQSDYNEQFF. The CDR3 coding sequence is TGTGCCAGTAGTATTAATGTGCGGGGGCAAAGTGACTACAATGAGCAGTTCTTC.